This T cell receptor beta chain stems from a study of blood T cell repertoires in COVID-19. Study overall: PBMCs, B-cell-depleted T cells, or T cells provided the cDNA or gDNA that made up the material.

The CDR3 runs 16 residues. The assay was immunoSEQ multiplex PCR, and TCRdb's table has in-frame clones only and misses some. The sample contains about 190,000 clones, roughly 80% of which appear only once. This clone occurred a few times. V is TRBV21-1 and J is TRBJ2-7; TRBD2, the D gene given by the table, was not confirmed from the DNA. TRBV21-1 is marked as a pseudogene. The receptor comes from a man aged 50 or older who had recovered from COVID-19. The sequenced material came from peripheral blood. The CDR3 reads CASSRGLASLGCEQYF. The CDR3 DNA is TGTGCCAGCAGCAGGGGACTAGCTTCCTTGGGGTGCGAGCAGTACTTC.